This T cell receptor (beta chain) was sequenced during a study of shared clonotypes between healthy human individuals. In the sorted-subset replicate PCRs, 150 to 250 ng DNA, 25,000 to 35,000 T cell genomes, was used. Profiled with immunoSEQ multiplex PCR; TCRdb holds only in-frame clones, not every one. Here the sample spans about 2.4 million clones, approximately 90% being singletons. As to this clone: In the same sample, other DNA sequences code for this CDR3.

CD4+ cells yielded CD45RA+ naive and CD45RA-negative memory subsets. Sequencing was done on a sample of naive CD4+ T cells sorted from blood. Regarding subset: CD45RA+ positively selected. This TCR was sampled from a man aged 18 to 30 in good health.

CDR3 bases: TGTGCCATCAGTGAACCCAATGAAAAACTGTTTTTT. Translating gives CAISEPNEKLFF. The chain carries TRBV10-3 and TRBJ1-4; D ambiguous. This CDR3 region has 12 residues. Germline V CDR1 and CDR2: ENHRY, SYGVKD. V lost 3 bases and J lost 5, with 4 bases in between.